The subject of this entry is one T cell receptor beta chain. Its specificity is unknown. It is likely a read error, because the conserved phenylalanine at the end of the CDR3 is missing. This specimen belongs to a study of tumor-infiltrating lymphocytes in primary liver carcinoma. Whole-study context: Men and women, 30 to 69 years of age, made up the patients.

Overall study results and limits: A significantly higher top-250-clone fraction was found in tumors than in blood (p = 0.039).

Co-extraction of both nucleic acids (RNA and DNA) used roughly 18-32 mg of unsorted bulk tissue. Making TCR beta cDNA involved around 500 ng total RNA and a constant-region primer. Nested multiplex PCR, run for three rounds with slightly modified ARM-PCR, yielded TCR beta libraries. TCRdb passed the multiplex PCR reads through MiXCR, listing each CDR3 protein once. The table records tens of thousands of distinct CDR3 sequences, 75% of them present only once. The sequenced sample consisted of tumor-adjacent normal liver tissue. The origin of this receptor is a man aged 40-49 years with primary liver carcinoma and hepatitis B virus infection.

DNA for the CDR3: TGCGCCAGCAGCATAGGAAAGACAAGCGGGGCCTCACGGTTCGGCAATGAGCAGTTCGTC. It codes for CASSIGKTSGASRFGNEQFV. The chain links TRBV11-1 to TRBJ2-1, with 7 bases fitting TRBD2. Germline CDR1 is SGHAT and CDR2 is FQDESV (reference sequence). The CDR3 has 20 residues.